This TCR beta chain was identified in a study of beta chain features in type 1 diabetes. The CDR3 has 19 residues. The whole isolated RNA underwent reverse transcription, so sequencing captured expressed TCRB transcripts. Sequencing was performed with immunoSEQ multiplex PCR; in TCRdb, only in-frame clones are kept and a portion is missing. The data contain roughly 370,000 clones, about 15% of them singletons. Sample: naive CD4+ T cells from blood. The TCR sequence derives from a man aged 25-45 years in good health. The chain has TRBV21-1 and TRBJ2-5; the D call TRBD2 from the table was never checked on the DNA. TRBV21-1 is a pseudogene. Here the CDR3 reads CASSNVIGLADYTQETQYF. As DNA, the CDR3 is TGTGCCAGCAGCAATGTCATCGGGCTAGCGGACTACACGCAAGAGACCCAGTACTTC.